What follows are 15 T cell receptor beta chains derived from one specimen sequenced in a study of T cell responses to AZD1222 COVID-19 vaccine. Generated by immunoSEQ multiplex PCR, the TCRdb table keeps only in-frame clones and is missing some. Of around 99,000 clones detected, about 90% appear once; the ten largest clones hold about 20%. Sequencing used peripheral blood, obtained on day 0 of AZD1222 vaccination. The receptors originated from an adult in good health.

V gene TRBV3-1 (or the pseudogene TRBV3-2) combines with J gene TRBJ1-2; TRBD1 matches 9 bases. J gave up 6 bases and V 3 bases, and 5 bases lay outside the gene matches. In germline, CDR1 is LGHDT, CDR2 YNNKEL (reference sequence). CDR3 size: 14 residues. The CDR3 here is CASSHRGQGDGYTF. For the CDR3, the DNA is TGTGCCAGCAGCCACCGGGGACAGGGTGATGGCTACACCTTC.

The genes are TRBV28 and TRBJ2-5; tentatively, D is TRBD1 (5 bases). V lost 5 bases to trimming and J lost 5 bases, with 18 bases between them. This CDR3 has 15 residues. The germline V gene has CDR1 MDHEN and CDR2 SYDVKM. CDR3 in amino acids: CASSPWVGDGETQYF. CDR3 bases: TGTGCCAGCAGTCCCTGGGTAGGGGATGGGGAGACCCAGTACTTC.

V and J are TRBV29-1 and TRBJ2-1, with TRBD2 matching over 11 bases. CDR3 length equals 17 residues. Trimming at V came to 6 bases and at J to 8 bases, leaving 18 bases not matched to a gene. Germline CDR1 SQVTM, CDR2 ANQGSEA. CDR3: CSVDPRPSGGSADEQFF. DNA of the CDR3: TGCAGCGTGGACCCGAGACCTAGCGGGGGGTCTGCCGATGAGCAGTTCTTC.

V is TRBV6-2 or TRBV6-3 and J is TRBJ2-2, with TRBD2 matching over 7 bases. The V gene end was trimmed by 2 bases and the J gene end by 0 bases; junction bases not matched to a gene: 6. This CDR3 has 17 amino acids. Per the germline V gene, CDR1 is MNHEY and CDR2 is SVGEGT. The CDR3 DNA reads TGTGCCAGCAGTTACCCCCCCGGGAGGCCGAACACCGGGGAGCTGTTTTTT. Amino acids: CASSYPPGRPNTGELFF.

V is TRBV4-3 and J is TRBJ2-1, with 8 bases matching TRBD1. Trimming cost V 3 bases and J 3 bases; bases outside gene matches: 7. The CDR3 runs to 16 residues. CDR1 LGHNA and CDR2 YSLEER come from the germline V gene. CDR3 coding DNA: TGCGCCAGCAGCCAGACCACCGGGACAGGCTACAATGAGCAGTTCTTC. It is translated as CASSQTTGTGYNEQFF.

This chain connects TRBV4-1 to TRBJ1-1; 9 bases align to TRBD1. Trimming at V came to 4 bases and at J to 4 bases, leaving 10 bases not matched to a gene. Germline CDR1 reads MGHRA; CDR2 reads YSYEKL. CDR3 size: 16 residues. The CDR3 coding sequence is TGCGCCAGCAGCCGTACAGGGGGCCCCGGTGGCACTGAAGCTTTCTTT. The encoded protein is CASSRTGGPGGTEAFF.

The chain carries TRBV2 and TRBJ2-3; 7 nucleotides match TRBD2. Trimming cost V 6 bases and J 3 bases; bases outside gene matches: 6. CDR1 and CDR2 (germline): SNHLY, FYNNEI. This CDR3 has 14 amino acids. The CDR3 nucleotides are TGTGCCAGCAGGCGGGGGACTACGACAGATACGCAGTATTTT. This sequence encodes CASRRGTTTDTQYF.

The chain employs TRBV18 and TRBJ2-1; 13 bases align to TRBD2. Germline CDR1 KGHSH, CDR2 LQKENI. This CDR3 contains 15 residues. With V trimmed by 4 bases and J by 6 bases, 3 bases remained unmatched. CDR3 protein: CASSLGLAGRNEQFF. As DNA, the CDR3 is TGTGCCAGCTCACTGGGACTAGCGGGACGCAATGAGCAGTTCTTC.

The rearrangement uses TRBV18 and TRBJ2-4; TRBD1 matches 10 bases. Germline values: CDR1 KGHSH, CDR2 LQKENI. Unmatched junction bases numbered 7, after V lost 0 bases and J lost 8 bases. The CDR3 length is 16 residues. In DNA form, the CDR3 reads TGTGCCAGCTCACCACCTTCGACAGGGGGCGAGGACATTCAGTACTTC. It translates to CASSPPSTGGEDIQYF.

The chain links TRBV5-5 to TRBJ1-1; D call uncertain. Looked up from germline, CDR1 is SGHKS and CDR2 is YYEKEE (reference sequence). V was clipped by 1 base and J by 0 bases, with 10 bases between them. The CDR3 has 15 residues. The CDR3, as DNA: TGTGCCAGCAGCTTGAGTGCCCCAATGAACACTGAAGCTTTCTTT. It translates to CASSLSAPMNTEAFF.

This chain uses TRBV19 with TRBJ1-5; maybe TRBD1 (6 bases). Germline assignment: CDR1 LNHDA and CDR2 SQIVND (reference sequence). This CDR3 is 15 amino acids long. V lost 3 bases and J lost 4, with 13 bases in between. The CDR3 loop reads CASSIGQSKNQPQHF. CDR3 nucleotides: TGTGCCAGTAGTATTGGACAGTCGAAAAATCAGCCCCAGCATTTT.

The chain uses TRBV30 and TRBJ1-1; no firm D call. This CDR3 spans 12 amino acids. Germline CDR1 GTSNPN, CDR2 SVGIG (reference sequence). V was trimmed by 2 bases and J by 4 bases, leaving 8 bases between them. This CDR3 reads CAWSFRFTEAFF. CDR3 DNA: TGTGCCTGGAGTTTTAGATTCACTGAAGCTTTCTTT.

The CDR3 nucleotides are TGTGCCAGCAGCCGACCGCCGGACTTTAAGTACTCTGGGGCCAACGTCCTGACTTTC. It encodes CASSRPPDFKYSGANVLTF. The V and J genes are TRBV3-1 (or the pseudogene TRBV3-2) and TRBJ2-6, with D tentatively TRBD2 (5 bases). Germline assignment: CDR1 LGHDT and CDR2 YNNKEL (reference sequence). With 4 bases removed from V and 0 bases from J, the gap between germline ends came to 19 bases. The CDR3 is 19 amino acids.

The V and J genes are TRBV7-8 and TRBJ2-2; D tentatively fits TRBD1 or TRBD2 (6 bases each). The CDR3 is 15 amino acids. The germline V gene has CDR1 SGHVS and CDR2 FQNEAQ. V was cut by 4 bases and J by 7 bases, with 16 bases left in between. DNA of the CDR3: TGTGCCAGCAGCTCCCTTGGGGGGCCGATCGGGGAGCTGTTTTTT. Translation: CASSSLGGPIGELFF.

The rearrangement uses TRBV11-1 and TRBJ2-7; D remains unclear. In germline, CDR1 is SGHAT, CDR2 FQDESV (reference sequence). V lost 3 bases to trimming and J lost 1 base, with 10 bases between them. This CDR3 spans 14 amino acids. As DNA, the CDR3 is TGTGCCAGCAGCTTCGGAAGGGTTTCCTACGAGCAGTACTTC. It is translated as CASSFGRVSYEQYF.